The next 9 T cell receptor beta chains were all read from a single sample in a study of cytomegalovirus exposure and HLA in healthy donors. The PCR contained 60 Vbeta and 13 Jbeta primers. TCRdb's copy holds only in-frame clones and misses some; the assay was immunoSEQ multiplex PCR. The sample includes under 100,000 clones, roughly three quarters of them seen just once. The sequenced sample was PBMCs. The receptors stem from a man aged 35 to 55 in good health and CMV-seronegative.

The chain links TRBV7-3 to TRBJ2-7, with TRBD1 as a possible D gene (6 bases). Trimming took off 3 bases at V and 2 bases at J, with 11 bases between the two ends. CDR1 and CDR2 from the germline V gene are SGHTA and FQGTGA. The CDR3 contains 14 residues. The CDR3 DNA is TGTGCCAGCAGCTTCAGGGGCCAGGCCTACGAGCAGTACTTC. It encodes CASSFRGQAYEQYF.

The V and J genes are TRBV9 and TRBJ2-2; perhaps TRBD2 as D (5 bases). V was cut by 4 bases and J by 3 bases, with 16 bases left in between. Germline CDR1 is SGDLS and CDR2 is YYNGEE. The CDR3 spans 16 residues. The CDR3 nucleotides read TGTGCCAGCAGCCCTTTGCGGGCAGCCTACACCGGGGAGCTGTTTTTT. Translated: CASSPLRAAYTGELFF. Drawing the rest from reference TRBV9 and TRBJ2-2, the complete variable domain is DSGVTQTPKHLITATGQRVTLRCSPRSGDLSVYWYQQSLDQGLQFLIQYYNGEERAKGNILERFSAQQFPDLHSELNLSSLELGDSALYFCASSPLRAAYTGELFFGEGSRLTVL.

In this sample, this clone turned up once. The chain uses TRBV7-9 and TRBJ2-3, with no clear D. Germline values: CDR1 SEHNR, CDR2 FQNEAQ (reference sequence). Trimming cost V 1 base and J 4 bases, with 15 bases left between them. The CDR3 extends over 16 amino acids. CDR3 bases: TGTGCCAGCAGCTTAGTAGGAGAACCCCTGGCAGATACGCAGTATTTT. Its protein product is CASSLVGEPLADTQYF. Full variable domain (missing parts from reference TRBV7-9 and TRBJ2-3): DTGVSQNPRHKITKRGQNVTFRCDPISEHNRLYWYRQTLGQGPEFLTYFQNEAQLEKSRLLSDRFSAERPKGSFSTLEIQRTEQGDSAMYLCASSLVGEPLADTQYFGPGTRLTVL.

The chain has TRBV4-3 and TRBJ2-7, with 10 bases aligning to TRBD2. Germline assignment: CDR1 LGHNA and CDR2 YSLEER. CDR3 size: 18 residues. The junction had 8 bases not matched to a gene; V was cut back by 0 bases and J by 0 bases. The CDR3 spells CASSQETTSGISSYEQYF. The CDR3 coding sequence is TGCGCCAGCAGCCAAGAAACCACTAGCGGGATTAGCTCCTACGAGCAGTACTTC.

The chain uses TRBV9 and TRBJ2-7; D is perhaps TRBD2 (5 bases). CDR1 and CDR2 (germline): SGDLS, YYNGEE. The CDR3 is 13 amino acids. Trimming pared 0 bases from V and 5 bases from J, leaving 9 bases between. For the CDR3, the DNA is TGTGCCAGCAGCGTAGGTAGGGAGAACGAGCAGTACTTC. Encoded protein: CASSVGRENEQYF. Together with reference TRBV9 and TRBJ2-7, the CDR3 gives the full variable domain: DSGVTQTPKHLITATGQRVTLRCSPRSGDLSVYWYQQSLDQGLQFLIQYYNGEERAKGNILERFSAQQFPDLHSELNLSSLELGDSALYFCASSVGRENEQYFGPGTRLTVT.

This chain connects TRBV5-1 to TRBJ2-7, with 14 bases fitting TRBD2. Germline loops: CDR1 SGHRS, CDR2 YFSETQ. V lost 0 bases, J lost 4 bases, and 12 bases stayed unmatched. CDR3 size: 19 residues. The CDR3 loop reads CASSLDGTSGGLGSYEQYF. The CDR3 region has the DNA TGCGCCAGCAGCTTGGATGGGACTAGCGGGGGCCTAGGGAGTTACGAGCAGTACTTC.

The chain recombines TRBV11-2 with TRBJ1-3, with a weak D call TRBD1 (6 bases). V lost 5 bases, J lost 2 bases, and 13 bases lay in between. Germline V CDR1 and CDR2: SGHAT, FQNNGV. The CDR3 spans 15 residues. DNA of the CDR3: TGTGCCAGCAGCGCCTTACAGGGAGCTGGAAACACCATATATTTT. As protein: CASSALQGAGNTIYF.

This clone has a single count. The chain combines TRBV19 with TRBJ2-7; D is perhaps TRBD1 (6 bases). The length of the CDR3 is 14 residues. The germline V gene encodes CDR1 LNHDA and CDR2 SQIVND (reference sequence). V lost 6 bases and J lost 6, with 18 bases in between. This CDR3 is CASRVRTAFGEQYF. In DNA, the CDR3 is TGTGCCAGTAGGGTCAGGACAGCTTTCGGCGAGCAGTACTTC.

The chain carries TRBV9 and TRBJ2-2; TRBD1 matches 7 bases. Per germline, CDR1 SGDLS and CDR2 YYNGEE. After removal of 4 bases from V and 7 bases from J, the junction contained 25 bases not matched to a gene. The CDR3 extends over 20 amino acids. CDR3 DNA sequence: TGTGCCAGCAGCAAAAGTACCGGGACAGCTTCTGGAATTGGTGGCGGGGAGCTGTTTTTT. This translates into CASSKSTGTASGIGGGELFF.